A single T cell receptor beta chain is shown here with its context. Its target is unknown. The data originate from a study of cytomegalovirus exposure and HLA in healthy donors. Study conclusions and caveats: A later analysis linked a missense variant in DCLRE1C to the trimming of TCR beta V and J genes. Researchers reported from a later analysis that most CMV-associated TCR beta chains appeared HLA-restricted. In an earlier analysis, most TCR beta V segments were productive about 87% or about 30% of the time.

The V segment lost 6 bases and the J segment 8 bases; nucleotides outside the gene matches: 9. The CDR3 runs to 14 residues. CDR1 is MNHEY, CDR2 SMNVEV, per germline (reference sequence). With 60 Vbeta and 13 Jbeta primers, the PCR was carried out. Profiling relied on immunoSEQ multiplex PCR, and the TCRdb table lists in-frame clones only, not all of them. The sample holds 250,000 to 350,000 clones, approximately 80% seen once. These donors, healthy bone marrow donors, were studied. This receptor was taken from a girl aged 2 to 9 in good health and CMV-seronegative. The specimen was PBMCs. The rearrangement joins TRBV27 to TRBJ2-1; 8 nucleotides agree with TRBD2. CDR3 protein: CASRKALRGDEQFF. For the CDR3, the DNA is TGTGCCAGCAGAAAGGCTTTGCGGGGGGATGAGCAGTTCTTC.